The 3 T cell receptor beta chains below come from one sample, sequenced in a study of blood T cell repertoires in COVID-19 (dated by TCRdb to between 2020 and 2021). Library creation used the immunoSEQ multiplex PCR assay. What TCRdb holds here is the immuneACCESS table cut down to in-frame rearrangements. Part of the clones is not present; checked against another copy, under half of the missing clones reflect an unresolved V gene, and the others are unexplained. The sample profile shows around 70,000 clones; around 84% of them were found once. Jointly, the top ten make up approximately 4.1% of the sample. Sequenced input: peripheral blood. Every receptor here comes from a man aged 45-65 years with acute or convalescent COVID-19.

DNA of the CDR3: TGTGCCAGCAGCCCCGACGGCCTAGCGGGGTCCGTCGCGCAGTATTTT. Translation: CASSPDGLAGSVAQYF. The rearrangement links TRBV5-4 to TRBJ2-3; the match to TRBD2 covers 9 bases. Looked up from germline, CDR1 is SGHNT and CDR2 is YYREEE (reference sequence). The CDR3 runs to 16 residues. The junction had 16 bases not matched to a gene; V was cut back by 4 bases and J by 10 bases.

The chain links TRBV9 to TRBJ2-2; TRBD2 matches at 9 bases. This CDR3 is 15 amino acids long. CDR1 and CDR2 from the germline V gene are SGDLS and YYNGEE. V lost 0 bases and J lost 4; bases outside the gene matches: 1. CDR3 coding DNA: TGTGCCAGCAGCGTAGGCGGGAGGGCCACCGGGGAGCTGTTTTTT. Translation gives CASSVGGRATGELFF.

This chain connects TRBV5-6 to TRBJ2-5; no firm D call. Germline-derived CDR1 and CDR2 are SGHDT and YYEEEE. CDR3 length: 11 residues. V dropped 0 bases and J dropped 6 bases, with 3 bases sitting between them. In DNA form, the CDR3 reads TGTGCCAGCAGCTTGGGGCAGACCCAGTACTTC. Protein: CASSLGQTQYF. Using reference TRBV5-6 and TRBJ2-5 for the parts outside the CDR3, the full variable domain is DAGVTQSPTHLIKTRGQQVTLRCSPKSGHDTVSWYQQALGQGPQFIFQYYEEEERQRGNFPDRFSGHQFPNYSSELNVNALLLGDSALYLCASSLGQTQYFGPGTRLLVL.